This T cell receptor beta chain was observed in a study of cytotoxic CD8 clonotypes in ibrutinib-treated CLL. Study-level background: Recorded responses included about 25 partial and 2 complete; following median roughly 70 months, approximately 14 stayed remitted and around twelve progressed. Study-wide results and limits: Clonality (at baseline) was higher than in age-matched healthy donors and tracked circulating CD8+ T-cell counts. At ibrutinib response, clonality increased, and at progression it declined back toward baseline. With treatment, public clonotypes, which were uncommon, either contracted or remained stable.

TCRdb's copy holds only in-frame clones and misses some; the assay was immunoSEQ multiplex PCR. Of some 92,000 clones listed, 75% to 80% are singletons. V was cut by 2 bases and J by 1 base, with 8 bases left in between. The CDR3 is 13 amino acids. Germline V gives CDR1 SQVTM, CDR2 ANQGSEA. As concerns this clone: What it binds is unknown.

This specimen was PBMCs, taken after 24 months of ibrutinib treatment. This TCR was sampled from a human donor with chronic lymphocytic leukemia. The chain is built from TRBV29-1 and TRBJ2-5, with D tentatively TRBD1 (5 bases). The CDR3 region has the DNA TGCAGCGTTGAATTGACAGCCCAAGAGACCCAGTACTTC. This sequence encodes CSVELTAQETQYF.